Below, 10 T cell receptor beta chains from the same sample are listed, as sequenced in a study of cytomegalovirus exposure and HLA in healthy donors. Both 60 Vbeta primers and 13 Jbeta primers went into the PCR. Measured with immunoSEQ multiplex PCR; TCRdb has only the in-frame clones, and not every one. Among over 70,000 clones listed, around 81% were seen once. Sequenced: PBMCs. Receptor source: a man between 18 and 29 years old in good health and CMV-seronegative.

This sequence joins TRBV5-5 and TRBJ2-5, with 7 bases identical to TRBD1. There are 14 residues in the CDR3. Looked up from germline, CDR1 is SGHKS and CDR2 is YYEKEE (reference sequence). With 0 bases clipped from V and 5 bases from J, the junction kept 4 bases outside the gene matches. The CDR3: CASSLGTGGETQYF. For the CDR3, the DNA is TGTGCCAGCAGCTTGGGGACAGGTGGTGAGACCCAGTACTTC. Using reference TRBV5-5 and TRBJ2-5 for the parts outside the CDR3, the full variable domain is DAGVTQSPTHLIKTRGQQVTLRCSPISGHKSVSWYQQVLGQGPQFIFQYYEKEERGRGNFPDRFSARQFPNYSSELNVNALLLGDSALYLCASSLGTGGETQYFGPGTRLLVL.

V and J are TRBV11-2 and TRBJ2-1; D unclear. Germline CDR1 is SGHAT and CDR2 is FQNNGV. The CDR3 extends over 15 amino acids. V lost 2 bases to trimming and J lost 6 bases, with 14 bases between them. The CDR3 bases are TGTGCCAGCAGCTTATACGCCTCAGGTAGCAATGAGCAGTTCTTC. Translated, it gives CASSLYASGSNEQFF.

The J gene is TRBJ1-1, the V gene TRBV6-6, with D unclear. Trimming stripped 8 bases from V and 3 bases from J, with 19 bases between. Germline CDR1 reads MNHNY; CDR2 reads SVGAGI (reference sequence). The CDR3 length is 15 residues. The CDR3 coding sequence is TGTGCCAGCGGTAAGCGAATAGAGGGTCACACTGAAGCTTTCTTT. Protein sequence: CASGKRIEGHTEAFF.

This rearrangement joins TRBV30 to TRBJ1-2, with a weak D call TRBD1 (5 bases). The germline gives CDR1 GTSNPN, CDR2 SVGIG (reference sequence). The CDR3 is 15 residues long. The germline V and J ends were trimmed by 0 bases and 2 bases, with 13 bases remaining between them. CDR3 bases: TGTGCCTGGAGTGTTGGGAGGGGCCCCAACTATGGCTACACCTTC. Amino acid sequence: CAWSVGRGPNYGYTF.

The chain links TRBV13 to TRBJ2-1; 7 positions match TRBD2. The germline gives CDR1 PRHDT, CDR2 FYEKMQ (reference sequence). V dropped 1 base and J dropped 6; count of bases not matched to a gene: 6. The CDR3 consists of 15 residues. The CDR3: CASSLEGLVGNEQFF. As DNA, the CDR3 is TGTGCCAGCAGCTTAGAAGGACTAGTCGGCAATGAGCAGTTCTTC.

This clone has just a few counts. The rearrangement uses TRBV27 and TRBJ1-1; D is possibly TRBD1 (5 bases). V was shortened by 4 bases and J by 6 bases, with 15 bases between the two germline ends. The CDR3 consists of 14 residues. Germline lookup yields CDR1 MNHEY and CDR2 SMNVEV (reference sequence). The CDR3 region has the DNA TGTGCCAGCAGTTCCTCCTTGCGGGGGGCTGAAGCTTTCTTT. Translating gives CASSSSLRGAEAFF.

The CDR3 DNA sequence: TGTGCCAGCAGTGTCAGGGGGAGCTCCTACGAGCAGTACTTC. This encodes CASSVRGSSYEQYF. The rearrangement links TRBV7-9 to TRBJ2-7; 7 bases agree with TRBD1. Germline values: CDR1 SEHNR, CDR2 FQNEAQ (reference sequence). The CDR3 is 14 amino acids. Trimming at V came to 6 bases and at J to 0 bases, leaving 5 bases not matched to a gene. Full variable domain (rest looked up from reference TRBV7-9 and TRBJ2-7): DTGVSQNPRHKITKRGQNVTFRCDPISEHNRLYWYRQTLGQGPEFLTYFQNEAQLEKSRLLSDRFSAERPKGSFSTLEIQRTEQGDSAMYLCASSVRGSSYEQYFGPGTRLTVT.

The CDR3 nucleotides read TGTGCCAGCTCCCCCATGGGGGGGGCCTTCTCTGAGCAGTTCTTC. This translates into CASSPMGGAFSEQFF. The rearrangement uses TRBV18 and TRBJ2-1; a possible D gene is TRBD2 (7 bases). With 6 bases removed from V and 9 bases from J, the gap between germline ends came to 21 bases. The germline V gene encodes CDR1 KGHSH and CDR2 LQKENI. CDR3 length: 15 amino acids.

The rearrangement uses TRBV5-6 and TRBJ2-2; 12 nucleotides agree with TRBD2. V was clipped by 4 bases and J by 5 bases; unmatched bases: 3. CDR1 is SGHDT and CDR2 is YYEEEE in the germline V gene. The CDR3 extends over 15 amino acids. CDR3 residues: CASSLGLAGTGELFF. Here the CDR3 DNA reads TGTGCCAGCAGCCTTGGACTAGCGGGGACCGGGGAGCTGTTTTTT.

The chain recombines TRBV2 with TRBJ2-2, with D possibly being TRBD2 (6 bases). V lost 5 bases, J lost 0 bases, and 7 bases lay in between. There are 14 residues in the CDR3. CDR1 SNHLY and CDR2 FYNNEI come from the germline V gene. In DNA form, the CDR3 reads TGTGCCAGCAGTCGCGGGGCGAACACCGGGGAGCTGTTTTTT. This gives the protein CASSRGANTGELFF.